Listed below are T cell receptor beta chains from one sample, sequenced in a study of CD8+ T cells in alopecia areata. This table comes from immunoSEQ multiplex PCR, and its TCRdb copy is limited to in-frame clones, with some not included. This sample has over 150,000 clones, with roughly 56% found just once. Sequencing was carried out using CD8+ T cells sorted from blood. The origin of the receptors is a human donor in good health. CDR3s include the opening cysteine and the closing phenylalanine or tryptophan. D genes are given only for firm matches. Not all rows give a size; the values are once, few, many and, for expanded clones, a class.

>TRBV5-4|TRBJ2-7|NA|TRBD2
TGTGCCAGCAGCCAGTACCAACTAGCGGGGGGGACCTACGAGCAGTACTTC
CASSQYQLAGGTYEQYF
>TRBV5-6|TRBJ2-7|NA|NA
TGTGCCAGCAGCGCGGGAATTTCCTACGAGCAGTACTTC
CASSAGISYEQYF
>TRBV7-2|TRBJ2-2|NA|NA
TGTGCCAGCAGATCTACTAGGCGAGGGGAGCTGTTTTTT
CASRSTRRGELFF
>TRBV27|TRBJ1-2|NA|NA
TGTGCCAGCAGTTTCCGACAGTTAGACTATGGCTACACCTTC
CASSFRQLDYGYTF
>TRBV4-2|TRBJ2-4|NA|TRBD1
TGTGCCAGCAGCCAAGATATGGAACAGGGGGCTTCGGACATTCAGTACTTC
CASSQDMEQGASDIQYF
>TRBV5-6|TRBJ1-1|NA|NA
TGTGCCAGCAGCTTGGGCCAGGCCGGCACTGAAGCTTTCTTT
CASSLGQAGTEAFF
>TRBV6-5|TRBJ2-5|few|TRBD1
TGTGCCAGCAGTTTTCCGGGACAGGGGGCTCGCGAGACCCAGTACTTC
CASSFPGQGARETQYF
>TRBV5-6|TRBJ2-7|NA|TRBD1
TGTGCCAGCAGCCCCCCCCGGGACAGGGAAACCTACGAGCAGTACTTC
CASSPPRDRETYEQYF
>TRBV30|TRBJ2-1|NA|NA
TGTGCCTGGAGTGTTCCAGGGGAATACTACAATGAGCAGTTCTTC
CAWSVPGEYYNEQFF
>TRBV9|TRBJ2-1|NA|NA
TGTGCCAGCAGCCCCCGGGGGGCAGGAGCCTACAATGAGCAGTTCTTC
CASSPRGAGAYNEQFF
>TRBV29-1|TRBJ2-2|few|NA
TGCAGCGTCATGGGGGGAAACACCGGGGAGCTGTTTTTT
CSVMGGNTGELFF
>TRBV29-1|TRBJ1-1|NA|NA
TGCAGCGTTGATAAAGGGGGGCTAAGCAACACTGAAGCTTTCTTT
CSVDKGGLSNTEAFF
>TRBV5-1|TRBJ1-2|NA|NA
TGCGCCAGCAGCTTCCCGGGGGGGACGTACGGCTACACCTTC
CASSFPGGTYGYTF
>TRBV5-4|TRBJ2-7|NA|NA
TGTGCCAGCAGCTGGGGACCGAGCTACGAGCAGTACTTC
CASSWGPSYEQYF
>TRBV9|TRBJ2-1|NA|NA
TGTGCCAGCAGCCCCTCCGACAATGAGCAGTTCTTC
CASSPSDNEQFF
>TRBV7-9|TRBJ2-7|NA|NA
TGTGCCAGCAGCTCGGGGACGGGAGCCTACGAGCAGTACTTC
CASSSGTGAYEQYF
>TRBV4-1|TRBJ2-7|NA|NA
TGCGCCAGCAGCCAAACCAGCGAGCAGTACTTC
CASSQTSEQYF
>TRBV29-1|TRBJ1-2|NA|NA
TGCAGCGTTGAAGACACAGGCCCAGGGAATAGTGGCTACACCTTC
CSVEDTGPGNSGYTF
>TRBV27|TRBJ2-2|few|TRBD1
TGTGCCAGCAGACCCCTGGTGGGACAGGACACCGGGGAGCTGTTTTTT
CASRPLVGQDTGELFF
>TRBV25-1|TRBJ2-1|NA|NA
TGTGCCAGCAGTGAAGCAGGGGATGAGCAGTTCTTC
CASSEAGDEQFF
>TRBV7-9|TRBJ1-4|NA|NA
TGTGCCAGCAGCTTAGGAGTCAATGAAAAACTGTTTTTT
CASSLGVNEKLFF
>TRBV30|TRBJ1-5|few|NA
TGTGCCTGGAATCGACAAAATCAGCCCCAGCATTTT
CAWNRQNQPQHF
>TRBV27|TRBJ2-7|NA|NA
TGTGCCAGCGGTCCCTACGAGCAGTACTTC
CASGPYEQYF
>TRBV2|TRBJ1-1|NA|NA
TGTGCCAGCAGTGAAGAATCGTTCGTAGTGAACACTGAAGCTTTCTTT
CASSEESFVVNTEAFF
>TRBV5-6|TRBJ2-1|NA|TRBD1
TGTGCCAGCAGCTCCGACAGGGAAGAAATCTACAATGAGCAGTTCTTC
CASSSDREEIYNEQFF
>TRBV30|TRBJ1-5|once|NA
TGTGCCTGGAGTGTATCGGGGGCCGACAATCAGCCCCAGCATTTT
CAWSVSGADNQPQHF
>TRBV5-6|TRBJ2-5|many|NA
TGTGCCAGCAGCTTGGCCCGGGGGCGAGAGACCCAGTACTTC
CASSLARGRETQYF
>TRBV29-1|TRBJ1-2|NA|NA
TGCAGCGTTAGACAGGCCGATAACTATGGCTACACCTTC
CSVRQADNYGYTF
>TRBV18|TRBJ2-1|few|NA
TGTGCCAGCACGACCGTTTACAATGAGCAGTTCTTC
CASTTVYNEQFF
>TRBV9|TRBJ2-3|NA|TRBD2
TGTGCCAGCAGCACGCTAGCGGGGGATTTTACAGATACGCAGTATTTT
CASSTLAGDFTDTQYF
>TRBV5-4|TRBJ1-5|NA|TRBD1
TGTGCCAGCAGCGAGGGGACAGGGGTCCAGCCCCAGCATTTT
CASSEGTGVQPQHF
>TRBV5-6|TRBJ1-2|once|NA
TGTGCCAGCAGCTTGGGGTCCGAGGAGGTCGTCTATGGCTACACCTTC
CASSLGSEEVVYGYTF
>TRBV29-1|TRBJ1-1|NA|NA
TGCAGCGGACAGGCGATGAACACTGAAGCTTTCTTT
CSGQAMNTEAFF
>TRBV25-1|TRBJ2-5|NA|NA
TGTGCCAGTACGATGGGACAAGAGACCCAGTACTTC
CASTMGQETQYF
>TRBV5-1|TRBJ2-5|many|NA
TGCGCCAGCAGCTTGTCTAGTCCCCCGGACCAAGAGACCCAGTACTTC
CASSLSSPPDQETQYF
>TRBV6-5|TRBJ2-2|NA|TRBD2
TGTGCCAGCAGTTACGGTACTAGCGGAGAAACCGGGGAGCTGTTTTTT
CASSYGTSGETGELFF
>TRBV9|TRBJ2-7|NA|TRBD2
TGTGCCAGCAGCGTAGGTAGCGGGGGGTCCTACGAGCAGTACTTC
CASSVGSGGSYEQYF
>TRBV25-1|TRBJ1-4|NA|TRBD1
TGTGCCAGCAGTAGATTACAGGGGGGTGGAGAAAAACTGTTTTTT
CASSRLQGGGEKLFF